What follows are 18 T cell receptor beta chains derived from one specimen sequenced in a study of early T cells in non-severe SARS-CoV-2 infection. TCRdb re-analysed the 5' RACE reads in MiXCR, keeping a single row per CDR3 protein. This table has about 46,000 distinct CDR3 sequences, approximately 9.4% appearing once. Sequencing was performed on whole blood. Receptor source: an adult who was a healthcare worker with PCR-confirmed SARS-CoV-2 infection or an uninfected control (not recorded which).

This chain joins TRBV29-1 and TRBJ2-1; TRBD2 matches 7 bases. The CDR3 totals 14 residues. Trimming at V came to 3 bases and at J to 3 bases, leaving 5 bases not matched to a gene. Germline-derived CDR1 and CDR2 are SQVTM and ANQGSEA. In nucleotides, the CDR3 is TGCAGCGTTGACATGCCGGGGGGCTACAATGAGCAGTTCTTC. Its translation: CSVDMPGGYNEQFF.

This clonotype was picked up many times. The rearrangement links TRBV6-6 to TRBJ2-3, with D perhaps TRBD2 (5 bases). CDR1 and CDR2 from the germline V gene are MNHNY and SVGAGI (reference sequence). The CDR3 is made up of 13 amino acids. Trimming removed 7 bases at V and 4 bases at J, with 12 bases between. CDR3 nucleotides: TGTGCCAGCACAAGCGGTCGGCCAGATACGCAGTATTTT. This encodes CASTSGRPDTQYF.

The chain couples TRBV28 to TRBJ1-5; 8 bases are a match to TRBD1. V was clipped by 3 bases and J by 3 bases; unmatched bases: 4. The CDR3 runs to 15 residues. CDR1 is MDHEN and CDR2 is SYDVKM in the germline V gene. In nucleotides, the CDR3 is TGTGCCAGCAGTTTGTCAGGGGGCATCAATCAGCCCCAGCATTTT. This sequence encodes CASSLSGGINQPQHF.

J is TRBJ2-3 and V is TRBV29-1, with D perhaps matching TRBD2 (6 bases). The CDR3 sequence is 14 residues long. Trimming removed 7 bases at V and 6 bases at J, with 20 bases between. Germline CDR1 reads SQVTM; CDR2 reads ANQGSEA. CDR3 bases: TGCAGCGCTGATCTTGGCGGGATGGCGGATACGCAGTATTTT. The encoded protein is CSADLGGMADTQYF.

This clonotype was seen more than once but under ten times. CDR3 region: CASSLVFGTEAFF. The CDR3 region has the DNA TGTGCCAGCAGTTTAGTGTTCGGCACTGAAGCTTTCTTT. V and J are TRBV28 and TRBJ1-1; D call uncertain. CDR3 length equals 13 residues. Trimming cost V 2 bases and J 4 bases, with 8 bases left between them. The V gene's germline CDR1 is MDHEN and CDR2 SYDVKM.

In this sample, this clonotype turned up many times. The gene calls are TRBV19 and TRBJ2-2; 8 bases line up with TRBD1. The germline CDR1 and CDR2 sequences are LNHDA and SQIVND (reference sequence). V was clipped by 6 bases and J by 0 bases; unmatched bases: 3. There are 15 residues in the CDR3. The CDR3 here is CASRPGGPNTGELFF. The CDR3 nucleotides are TGTGCCAGTAGGCCAGGGGGCCCGAACACCGGGGAGCTGTTTTTT. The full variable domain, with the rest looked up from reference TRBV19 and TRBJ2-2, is DGGITQSPKYLFRKEGQNVTLSCEQNLNHDAMYWYRQDPGQGLRLIYYSQIVNDFQKGDIAEGYSVSREKKESFPLTVTSAQKNPTAFYLCASRPGGPNTGELFFGEGSRLTVL.

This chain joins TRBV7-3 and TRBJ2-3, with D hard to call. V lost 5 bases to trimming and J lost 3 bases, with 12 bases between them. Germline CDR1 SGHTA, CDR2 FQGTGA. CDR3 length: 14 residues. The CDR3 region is CASSEIKVTDTQYF. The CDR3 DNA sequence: TGTGCCAGCAGCGAAATTAAGGTGACAGATACGCAGTATTTT.

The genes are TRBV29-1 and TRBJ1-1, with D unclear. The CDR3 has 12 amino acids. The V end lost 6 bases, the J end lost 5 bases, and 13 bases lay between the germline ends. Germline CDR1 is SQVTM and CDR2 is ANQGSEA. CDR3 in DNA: TGCAGCGTGACCCTCCGGGGAACTGAAGCTTTCTTT. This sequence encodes CSVTLRGTEAFF.

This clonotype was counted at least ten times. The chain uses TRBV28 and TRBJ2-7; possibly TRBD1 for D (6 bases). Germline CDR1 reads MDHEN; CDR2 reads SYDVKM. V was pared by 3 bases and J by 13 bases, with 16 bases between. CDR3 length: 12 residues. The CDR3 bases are TGTGCCAGCAGTTTCCCGACAGGAAAAAACTACTTC. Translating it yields CASSFPTGKNYF.

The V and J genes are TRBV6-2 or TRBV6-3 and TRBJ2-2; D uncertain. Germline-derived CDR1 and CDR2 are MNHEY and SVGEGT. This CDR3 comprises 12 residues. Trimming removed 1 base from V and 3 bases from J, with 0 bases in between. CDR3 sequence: CASSYYTGELFF. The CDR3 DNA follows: TGTGCCAGCAGTTACTACACCGGGGAGCTGTTTTTT.

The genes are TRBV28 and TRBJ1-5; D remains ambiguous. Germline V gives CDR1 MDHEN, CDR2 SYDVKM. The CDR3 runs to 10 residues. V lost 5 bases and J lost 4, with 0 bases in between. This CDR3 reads CASSNQPQHF. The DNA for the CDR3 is TGTGCCAGCAGTAATCAGCCCCAGCATTTT.

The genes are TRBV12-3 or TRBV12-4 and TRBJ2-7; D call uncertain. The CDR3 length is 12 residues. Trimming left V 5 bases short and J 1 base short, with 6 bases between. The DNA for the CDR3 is TGTGCCAGCAGTAGGATTTCCTACGAGCAGTACTTC. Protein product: CASSRISYEQYF.

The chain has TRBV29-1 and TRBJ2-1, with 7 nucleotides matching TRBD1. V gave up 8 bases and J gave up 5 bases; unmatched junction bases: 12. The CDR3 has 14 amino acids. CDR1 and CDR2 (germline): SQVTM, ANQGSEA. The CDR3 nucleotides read TGCAGCTTCTCACTAGGGGGCCTCGACAATGAGCAGTTCTTC. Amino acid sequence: CSFSLGGLDNEQFF.

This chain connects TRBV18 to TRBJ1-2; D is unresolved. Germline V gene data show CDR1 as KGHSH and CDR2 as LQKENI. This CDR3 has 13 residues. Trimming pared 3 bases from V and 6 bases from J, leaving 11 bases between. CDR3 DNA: TGTGCCAGCTCACCTCTGGGGTCTGATGGCTACACCTTC. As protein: CASSPLGSDGYTF. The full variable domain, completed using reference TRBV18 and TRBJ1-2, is NAGVMQNPRHLVRRRGQEARLRCSPMKGHSHVYWYRQLPEEGLKFMVYLQKENIIDESGMPKERFSAEFPKEGPSILRIQQVVRGDSAAYFCASSPLGSDGYTFGSGTRLTVV.

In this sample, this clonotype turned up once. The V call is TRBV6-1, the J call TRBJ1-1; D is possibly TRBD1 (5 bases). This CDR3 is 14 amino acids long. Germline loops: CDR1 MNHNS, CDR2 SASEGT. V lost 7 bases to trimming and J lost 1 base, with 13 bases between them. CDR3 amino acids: CASTISGTNTEAFF. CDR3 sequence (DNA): TGTGCCAGCACTATTTCTGGGACGAACACTGAAGCTTTCTTT.

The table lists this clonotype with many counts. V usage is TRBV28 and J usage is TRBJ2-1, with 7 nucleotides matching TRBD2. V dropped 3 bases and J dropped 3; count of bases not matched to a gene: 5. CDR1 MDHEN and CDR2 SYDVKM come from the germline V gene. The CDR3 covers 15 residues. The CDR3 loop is CASSFEAGFYNEQFF. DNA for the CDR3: TGTGCCAGCAGTTTTGAAGCGGGGTTCTACAATGAGCAGTTCTTC.

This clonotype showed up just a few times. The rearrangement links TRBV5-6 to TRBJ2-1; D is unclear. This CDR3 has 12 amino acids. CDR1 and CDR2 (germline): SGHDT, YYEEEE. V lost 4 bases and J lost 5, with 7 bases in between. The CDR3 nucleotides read TGTGCCAGCAGCCCCCGGGACAATGAGCAGTTCTTC. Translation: CASSPRDNEQFF.

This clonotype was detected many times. The CDR3, as DNA: TGTGCCAGCAGTTTAGATGGACTAGCGGGAGGATACGAGCAGTACTTC. It is translated as CASSLDGLAGGYEQYF. The V and J genes are TRBV28 and TRBJ2-7, with 14 bases aligning to TRBD2. Per germline, CDR1 MDHEN and CDR2 SYDVKM. The ends lost 2 bases at V and 4 bases at J; junction bases unmatched: 4. The length of the CDR3 is 16 residues.